One sample yielded the 29 T cell receptor beta chains listed below, sequenced in a study of cytomegalovirus exposure and HLA in healthy donors. PCR involved 60 Vbeta and 13 Jbeta primers. Clones were read by immunoSEQ multiplex PCR, and TCRdb kept only the in-frame ones, dropping some. The table has fewer than 200,000 clones, less than 75% seen once; the top ten hold around 1.5%. The source material was PBMCs. These receptors originate from a girl under 18 in good health and CMV-seronegative.

The rearrangement joins TRBV5-4 to TRBJ2-7; the match to TRBD2 covers 9 bases. This CDR3 has 14 amino acids. From germline, CDR1 is SGHNT and CDR2 YYREEE (reference sequence). V was clipped by 7 bases and J by 6 bases; unmatched bases: 11. Here the CDR3 DNA reads TGTGCCAGCGGCCACGAGGGGCGGGAGGGCGAGCAGTACTTC. As protein: CASGHEGREGEQYF. The full variable domain, with the rest looked up from reference TRBV5-4 and TRBJ2-7, is ETGVTQSPTHLIKTRGQQVTLRCSSQSGHNTVSWYQQALGQGPQFIFQYYREEENGRGNFPPRFSGLQFPNYSSELNVNALELDDSALYLCASGHEGREGEQYFGPGTRLTVT.

Here the CDR3 reads CAISEPRAGAYEQYF. The CDR3 DNA reads TGTGCCATCAGTGAGCCGAGGGCAGGTGCCTACGAGCAGTACTTC. The chain is built from TRBV10-3 and TRBJ2-7, with D maybe TRBD2 (5 bases). This CDR3 comprises 15 residues. Germline-derived CDR1 and CDR2 are ENHRY and SYGVKD. V lost 2 bases to trimming and J lost 2 bases, with 13 bases between them.

This chain joins TRBV20-1 and TRBJ2-7, with D perhaps TRBD2 (5 bases). The CDR3 has 11 amino acids. CDR1 is DFQATT and CDR2 is SNEGSKA in the germline V gene (reference sequence). V was pared by 4 bases and J by 4 bases, with 8 bases between. In DNA, the CDR3 is TGCAGTGCTACCGGGATTTACGAGCAGTACTTC. It yields the protein CSATGIYEQYF.

J is TRBJ1-1 and V is TRBV7-9, with no clear D. CDR3 length: 15 residues. Looked up from germline, CDR1 is SEHNR and CDR2 is FQNEAQ (reference sequence). The V and J ends lost 2 bases and 0 bases respectively, with 10 bases between them. In DNA form, the CDR3 reads TGTGCCAGCAGCTTACCGAAGAGCATGAACACTGAAGCTTTCTTT. This encodes CASSLPKSMNTEAFF.

The rearrangement links TRBV5-1 to TRBJ2-7; D possibly corresponds to TRBD1 (6 bases). Looked up from germline, CDR1 is SGHRS and CDR2 is YFSETQ. V lost 1 base, J lost 6 bases, and 11 bases lay in between. The CDR3 runs to 13 residues. The DNA for the CDR3 is TGCGCCAGCAGCTTGAAACAGACAGGCGAGCAGTACTTC. Amino acids: CASSLKQTGEQYF.

The chain joins TRBV9 to TRBJ1-2; 7 positions agree with TRBD1. The junction had 9 bases not matched to a gene; V was cut back by 3 bases and J by 4 bases. CDR3 length: 15 residues. Looked up from germline, CDR1 is SGDLS and CDR2 is YYNGEE. CDR3 sequence: CASSALTGQGYGYTF. In DNA form, the CDR3 reads TGTGCCAGCAGCGCCCTGACAGGGCAGGGCTATGGCTACACCTTC.

This sequence joins TRBV9 and TRBJ2-3; TRBD2 aligns across 9 bases. The CDR3 extends over 14 amino acids. The junction had 3 bases not matched to a gene; V was cut back by 3 bases and J by 4 bases. Looked up from germline, CDR1 is SGDLS and CDR2 is YYNGEE. CDR3 residues: CASSASGGSDTQYF. CDR3 nucleotide sequence: TGTGCCAGCAGCGCCAGCGGGGGGTCAGATACGCAGTATTTT.

J is TRBJ2-1 and V is TRBV7-3; 9 positions agree with TRBD1. CDR1 SGHTA and CDR2 FQGTGA come from the germline V gene. V lost 5 bases and J lost 4; bases outside the gene matches: 6. The CDR3 runs to 15 residues. DNA of the CDR3: TGTGCCAGCAGCCCGGGACAGGGTCCGTACAATGAGCAGTTCTTC. Its protein is CASSPGQGPYNEQFF. Full variable domain (rest looked up from reference TRBV7-3 and TRBJ2-1): GAGVSQTPSNKVTEKGKYVELRCDPISGHTALYWYRQSLGQGPEFLIYFQGTGAADDSGLPNDRFFAVRPEGSVSTLKIQRTERGDSAVYLCASSPGQGPYNEQFFGPGTRLTVL.

A note on this clone: The junction differs from germline at one of its ends, possibly a read error. This chain connects TRBV20-1 to TRBJ2-7; D gene unclear. Germline V gives CDR1 DFQATT, CDR2 SNEGSKA (reference sequence). The CDR3 totals 11 residues. CDR3 loop: CSARVSHEQYF. The CDR3 nucleotides are TGCAGTGCTAGAGTCTCCCACGAGCAGTACTTC.

A single count supports this clone. The chain employs TRBV7-9 and TRBJ2-7, with D perhaps TRBD2 (5 bases). V lost 5 bases and J 4 bases, leaving 9 bases between the germline ends. The CDR3 length is 12 residues. CDR1 and CDR2 (germline): SEHNR, FQNEAQ (reference sequence). The CDR3 here is CASSAGKYEQYF. CDR3 DNA: TGTGCCAGCAGCGCCGGGAAATACGAGCAGTACTTC. Based on the CDR3 plus reference TRBV7-9 and TRBJ2-7, the full variable domain is DTGVSQNPRHKITKRGQNVTFRCDPISEHNRLYWYRQTLGQGPEFLTYFQNEAQLEKSRLLSDRFSAERPKGSFSTLEIQRTEQGDSAMYLCASSAGKYEQYFGPGTRLTVT.

This clone came up a few times. The chain recombines TRBV5-4 with TRBJ2-1; maybe TRBD1 (6 bases). Trimming took 0 bases from V and 6 from J, leaving 13 bases between them. Germline V gene data show CDR1 as SGHNT and CDR2 as YYREEE (reference sequence). This CDR3 is 15 amino acids long. The CDR3 DNA follows: TGTGCCAGCAGCTTGGAGGCAGGGGTCCTCAATGAGCAGTTCTTC. Amino acid sequence: CASSLEAGVLNEQFF.

Written as DNA, the CDR3 is TGTGCCAGCATCCGGGGACAGGATGAAGAGACCCAGTACTTC. This encodes CASIRGQDEETQYF. The chain couples TRBV25-1 to TRBJ2-5; 8 bases line up with TRBD1. The germline CDR1 and CDR2 sequences are MGHDK and SYGVNS. V dropped 7 bases and J dropped 3; count of bases not matched to a gene: 7. The CDR3 runs to 14 residues.

The chain carries TRBV5-1 and TRBJ2-1; D gene unclear. The CDR3 contains 15 residues. V was cut by 0 bases and J by 2 bases, with 9 bases left in between. Germline CDR1 is SGHRS and CDR2 is YFSETQ. CDR3: CASSLVSVTYNEQFF. CDR3 coding DNA: TGCGCCAGCAGCTTGGTATCCGTTACCTACAATGAGCAGTTCTTC.

The genes are TRBV13 and TRBJ2-5; 8 positions agree with TRBD1. Germline loops: CDR1 PRHDT, CDR2 FYEKMQ (reference sequence). The CDR3 runs to 19 residues. The junction had 19 bases not matched to a gene; V was cut back by 5 bases and J by 2 bases. Written as DNA, the CDR3 is TGTGCCAGCAGCACCCCTTGGGGGCAGGGGGCAGGAGGACAAGAGACCCAGTACTTC. This gives the protein CASSTPWGQGAGGQETQYF.

The J gene is TRBJ1-2, the V gene TRBV9; TRBD1 agrees at 7 bases. V was pared by 3 bases and J by 4 bases, with 6 bases of the junction left unmatched. CDR1 and CDR2 (germline): SGDLS, YYNGEE. CDR3 length: 14 amino acids. CDR3 sequence: CASSARQGGYGYTF. The DNA of the CDR3 is TGTGCCAGCAGCGCAAGACAGGGCGGCTATGGCTACACCTTC.

The chain is built from TRBV11-2 and TRBJ2-3; D may be TRBD1 (5 bases). In germline, CDR1 is SGHAT, CDR2 FQNNGV. Trimming stripped 0 bases from V and 4 bases from J, with 8 bases between. The CDR3 covers 14 residues. CDR3 sequence (DNA): TGTGCCAGCAGCTTAGAGACAGCATCAGATACGCAGTATTTT. Its protein product is CASSLETASDTQYF. Using reference TRBV11-2 and TRBJ2-3 for the parts outside the CDR3, the full variable domain is EAGVAQSPRYKIIEKRQSVAFWCNPISGHATLYWYQQILGQGPKLLIQFQNNGVVDDSQLPKDRFSAERLKGVDSTLKIQPAKLEDSAVYLCASSLETASDTQYFGPGTRLTVL.

The rearrangement links TRBV7-6 to TRBJ1-1, with TRBD1 as a possible D gene (5 bases). CDR1 SGHVS and CDR2 FNYEAQ come from the germline V gene. V dropped 1 base and J dropped 2 bases, with 17 bases sitting between them. The CDR3 runs to 17 residues. The CDR3 nucleotides are TGTGCCAGCAGCTTAGAACCCGGGGCGGGGTTAAACACTGAAGCTTTCTTT. Its protein is CASSLEPGAGLNTEAFF. Full variable domain (remainder filled in from reference TRBV7-6 and TRBJ1-1): GAGVSQSPRYKVTKRGQDVALRCDPISGHVSLYWYRQALGQGPEFLTYFNYEAQQDKSGLPNDRFSAERPEGSISTLTIQRTEQRDSAMYRCASSLEPGAGLNTEAFFGQGTRLTVV.

The genes are TRBV7-7 and TRBJ2-1, with unresolved D. The CDR3 covers 13 residues. The V end lost 5 bases, the J end lost 6 bases, and 11 bases lay between the germline ends. Germline lookup yields CDR1 SSHAT and CDR2 FNYEAQ (reference sequence). The CDR3 region has the DNA TGTGCCAGCAGCCTCGAGGTTAGCAATGAGCAGTTCTTC. Translation: CASSLEVSNEQFF.

This sequence joins TRBV4-2 and TRBJ2-2, with 7 bases identical to TRBD1. The CDR3 length is 15 residues. Trimming at V came to 5 bases and at J to 2 bases, leaving 5 bases not matched to a gene. From germline, CDR1 is LGHNA and CDR2 YNFKEQ. The CDR3 sequence: CASSFGQDNTGELFF. The CDR3 coding sequence is TGTGCCAGCAGCTTCGGACAGGACAACACCGGGGAGCTGTTTTTT.

V gene TRBV7-3 combines with J gene TRBJ2-1; 11 bases align to TRBD2. The CDR3 runs to 14 residues. Looked up from germline, CDR1 is SGHTA and CDR2 is FQGTGA. J was trimmed by 8 bases and V by 4 bases; bases with no gene match: 4. CDR3 loop: CASSSLAGGHEQFF. Written as DNA, the CDR3 is TGTGCCAGCAGCTCGTTAGCGGGGGGGCATGAGCAGTTCTTC.

This rearrangement joins TRBV5-1 to TRBJ1-2; 7 bases fit TRBD1. Germline V gives CDR1 SGHRS, CDR2 YFSETQ. The CDR3 totals 16 residues. Trimming took 0 bases from V and 4 from J; bases not matched to a gene: 9. The CDR3 DNA follows: TGCGCCAGCAGCTTGGAGGCAGGGGGTTTTGGCTATGGCTACACCTTC. This sequence encodes CASSLEAGGFGYGYTF.

This clone showed up just a few times. The V gene is TRBV6-1, the J gene TRBJ1-1, with 9 bases fitting TRBD1. CDR1 is MNHNS, CDR2 SASEGT, per germline. V shed 4 bases, J shed 4 bases, and the junction held 7 bases outside the gene matches. The CDR3 extends over 15 amino acids. In DNA form, the CDR3 reads TGTGCCAGCAGTGTCAGACAGGGGGGGGGCACTGAAGCTTTCTTT. Protein sequence: CASSVRQGGGTEAFF.

The chain recombines TRBV14 with TRBJ1-2; 8 nucleotides align to TRBD1. The germline V gene encodes CDR1 SGHDN and CDR2 FVKESK. CDR3 size: 14 residues. The V segment lost 4 bases and the J segment 5 bases; nucleotides outside the gene matches: 6. CDR3 nucleotides: TGTGCCAGCAGCCCAGGGGGCTGGATTTATGGCTACACCTTC. Translation: CASSPGGWIYGYTF.

The rearrangement uses TRBV7-9 and TRBJ2-3; D gene unclear. CDR3 size: 16 residues. CDR1 is SEHNR, CDR2 FQNEAQ, per germline (reference sequence). The germline V and J ends were trimmed by 3 bases and 4 bases, with 17 bases remaining between them. This CDR3 reads CASSFGTQPRPDTQYF. The CDR3, as DNA: TGTGCCAGCAGCTTCGGCACCCAGCCGAGGCCAGATACGCAGTATTTT.

The chain uses TRBV5-1 and TRBJ1-2; 9 nucleotides align to TRBD1. The germline CDR1 and CDR2 sequences are SGHRS and YFSETQ. V lost 4 bases and J lost 1; bases outside the gene matches: 5. This CDR3 is 15 amino acids long. The CDR3 spells CASSIGTGNNYGYTF. Written as DNA, the CDR3 is TGCGCCAGCAGCATAGGGACAGGGAATAACTATGGCTACACCTTC.

V is TRBV9 and J is TRBJ1-4; D remains ambiguous. The CDR3 length is 15 residues. CDR1 is SGDLS and CDR2 is YYNGEE in the germline V gene. Trimming shortened V by 4 bases and J by 8 bases, and 18 bases separated the two germline ends. As DNA, the CDR3 is TGTGCCAGCAGCCCCACTAACCCGGGGTGGGAAAAACTGTTTTTT. This encodes CASSPTNPGWEKLFF. Looking up the rest from reference TRBV9 and TRBJ1-4 gives the full variable domain: DSGVTQTPKHLITATGQRVTLRCSPRSGDLSVYWYQQSLDQGLQFLIQYYNGEERAKGNILERFSAQQFPDLHSELNLSSLELGDSALYFCASSPTNPGWEKLFFGSGTQLSVL.

The rearrangement links TRBV14 to TRBJ2-1; TRBD2 matches at 8 bases. Germline V gives CDR1 SGHDN, CDR2 FVKESK. This CDR3 has 14 amino acids. J was trimmed by 8 bases and V by 6 bases; bases with no gene match: 9. The CDR3 DNA reads TGTGCCAGCAGTCAGAGCGGGGGCCTCGATGAGCAGTTCTTC. It is translated as CASSQSGGLDEQFF.

In this sample, this clone turned up a few times. This sequence joins TRBV18 and TRBJ1-6, with TRBD1 matching over 11 bases. This CDR3 spans 17 amino acids. Germline V gene lookup returns CDR1 KGHSH and CDR2 LQKENI. The V gene end was trimmed by 3 bases and the J gene end by 10 bases; junction bases not matched to a gene: 11. CDR3 protein: CASSPIPGQGVLSPLHF. The CDR3 DNA reads as TGTGCCAGCTCACCCATTCCGGGACAGGGGGTGTTATCACCCCTCCACTTT.

The gene calls are TRBV10-3 and TRBJ1-2; 7 nucleotides align to TRBD1. In germline, CDR1 is ENHRY, CDR2 SYGVKD. J gave up 3 bases and V 10 bases, and 8 bases lay outside the gene matches. The CDR3 covers 13 residues. CDR3 residues: CATQRQGDYGYTF. The CDR3 DNA is TGTGCCACACAACGACAGGGTGACTATGGCTACACCTTC.